This TCR beta chain appears in the sequencing data of a study of long-term antiretroviral therapy in people with HIV. Findings and limits, study-wide: Specimen acquisition occurred between 2004 and 2017, potentially under older ART regimens. Diversity went up after ART and still fell short of transplant donor controls.

They ran version v3.0 of the immunoSEQ assay at survey level. 40,000-50,000 T-cell genomes per sample were the sequencing target. Measured with immunoSEQ multiplex PCR; TCRdb has only the in-frame clones, and not every one. The profile covers 25,000 to 35,000 clones, with roughly 96% appearing a single time and around 7.6% taken by the ten largest. Samples held roughly 0.85-10 million cryopreserved PBMC before DNA extraction. Turning to this clone: The antigen is unknown.

Germline assignment: CDR1 LGHNA and CDR2 YSLEER. V dropped 0 bases and J dropped 4 bases, with 7 bases sitting between them. The CDR3 loop spans 13 amino acids. The material sequenced was unsorted PBMCs, taken 6 to 6.5 years after starting antiretroviral therapy. V usage is TRBV4-3 and J usage is TRBJ2-7; D unclear. The receptor was isolated from a man younger than 40 with HIV. The CDR3 DNA reads TGCGCCAGCAGCCAAGATCTTACATACGAGCAGTACTTC. It yields the protein CASSQDLTYEQYF.